This TCR beta chain is drawn from a study of human T cells and chemical hapten exposure. Study as a whole: From small differences in pooled library volume came most of the variation in per-sample TCR yields.

This clonotype occurred many times. Its antigen is still unknown. The time point: healthy volunteer bleed at 2 weeks. Whole blood, unfractionated, served as the material for total RNA extraction. The library labeled individual cDNA molecules by adding unique molecular identifiers to them. In the authors' methods: A typical sample had 100,000 or so TCRs, with roughly 20,000 to 700,000 overall. TCRdb re-analysed the RACE reads in MiXCR, keeping a single row per CDR3 protein. TCRdb, not the authors, supplied the V and J calls. The table shows over 45,000 distinct CDR3 sequences, with about 3.9% occurring only once. Study outcomes and limitations: Following DPC sensitization, TCRs present above 1 in 1000 frequency showed no change.

This clonotype originated in a female donor in good health. Some clones in this sample may be carry-over from other donors' samples. Sequenced: whole blood.

The CDR3 DNA reads as TGTGCCAGCAGTCACCGGACTCCTAGTGATACGCAGTATTTT. As protein: CASSHRTPSDTQYF. The chain carries TRBV6-6 and TRBJ2-3, with D maybe TRBD2 (5 bases). Germline V gene data show CDR1 as MNHNY and CDR2 as SVGAGI (reference sequence). This CDR3 region has 14 residues. V was pared by 5 bases and J by 6 bases, with 15 bases between.